These 20 T cell receptor beta chains originate from one sample sequenced in a study of identical twins. Via MiXCR, TCRdb re-called the 5' RACE reads, giving one row per CDR3 protein. Found here are over 500,000 distinct CDR3 sequences, 22% of them singletons; the top ten hold around 0.9%. The data also belong to a second study, concerning T cells expressing NK-cell markers.

The sample comprised CD4+ T cells sorted from blood. The receptors here all came from a woman between 18 and 29 years old in good health.

V usage is TRBV20-1 and J usage is TRBJ1-4; 9 bases fit TRBD1. V dropped 0 bases and J dropped 8; count of bases not matched to a gene: 4. The CDR3 has 14 amino acids. Germline-derived CDR1 and CDR2 are DFQATT and SNEGSKA (reference sequence). The CDR3 DNA reads TGCAGTGCTAGAGAGGGGACAGGGCACGAAAAACTGTTTTTT. Translated, it gives CSAREGTGHEKLFF.

This clonotype was seen more than once but under ten times. The gene calls are TRBV20-1 and TRBJ1-2; D is possibly TRBD1 (5 bases). Trimming left V 4 bases short and J 2 bases short, with 14 bases between. This CDR3 region has 14 residues. Germline CDR1 is DFQATT and CDR2 is SNEGSKA (reference sequence). CDR3 bases: TGCAGTGCTACAAGCCGGGACCGAAACTATGGCTACACCTTC. It specifies CSATSRDRNYGYTF.

A few counts support this clonotype. The chain recombines TRBV10-3 with TRBJ1-2, with D possibly matching TRBD1 (5 bases). The CDR3 length is 12 residues. The V end lost 3 bases, the J end lost 7 bases, and 9 bases lay between the germline ends. CDR1 and CDR2 (germline): ENHRY, SYGVKD. For the CDR3, the DNA is TGTGCCATCAGTGACAGGGAGGCTGGCTACACCTTC. It encodes CAISDREAGYTF.

The rearrangement links TRBV10-1 to TRBJ1-2; 9 positions match TRBD1. The CDR3 is made up of 14 amino acids. The germline V gene has CDR1 WNHNN and CDR2 SYGVQD (reference sequence). V trimming: 5 bases; J trimming: 2 bases; junction bases outside the gene matches: 3. The CDR3 spells CASSQGQGNYGYTF. For the CDR3, the DNA is TGCGCCAGCAGTCAGGGACAGGGAAACTATGGCTACACCTTC.

This clonotype was picked up many times. The chain recombines TRBV12-3 or TRBV12-4 with TRBJ2-5, with 11 nucleotides matching TRBD1. After removal of 6 bases from V and 5 bases from J, the junction contained 5 bases not matched to a gene. The CDR3 extends over 14 amino acids. CDR3 nucleotide sequence: TGTGCCAGCAGCAGGACAGGGGGCGCGGAGACCCAGTACTTC. As protein: CASSRTGGAETQYF.

The rearrangement links TRBV10-3 to TRBJ1-1; possibly TRBD1 for D (5 bases). The CDR3 is 15 amino acids. Trimming stripped 8 bases from V and 1 base from J, with 17 bases between. The V gene's germline CDR1 is ENHRY and CDR2 SYGVKD. This CDR3 is CAIGPGGKGNTEAFF. In nucleotides, the CDR3 is TGTGCCATCGGGCCTGGGGGGAAAGGGAACACTGAAGCTTTCTTT.

V gene TRBV6-2 or TRBV6-3 combines with J gene TRBJ2-7; tentative D call: TRBD1 (6 bases). Trimming took 2 bases from V and 2 from J, leaving 10 bases between them. The CDR3 extends over 14 amino acids. Germline V CDR1 and CDR2: MNHEY, SVGEGT. The CDR3, as DNA: TGTGCCAGCAGTTACATCGGGACACCCTACGAGCAGTACTTC. Amino acid sequence: CASSYIGTPYEQYF.

The chain employs TRBV20-1 and TRBJ2-3, with TRBD2 matching 10 bases. CDR1 is DFQATT, CDR2 SNEGSKA, per germline (reference sequence). CDR3 length: 17 residues. With V trimmed by 3 bases and J by 3 bases, 12 bases remained unmatched. CDR3 DNA: TGCAGTGCTAGGTCCCCCTGGGAGCGGGGGGGTACAGATACGCAGTATTTT. This gives the protein CSARSPWERGGTDTQYF.

There are a few counts of this clonotype. This chain links TRBV20-1 with TRBJ2-7; 11 bases fit TRBD2. J lost 2 bases, V lost 3 bases, and 9 bases had no gene match. This CDR3 is 16 amino acids long. Germline V gives CDR1 DFQATT, CDR2 SNEGSKA (reference sequence). This CDR3 reads CSASRSSGGKTYEQYF. The CDR3 DNA reads TGCAGTGCTAGTCGGTCTAGCGGGGGGAAAACCTACGAGCAGTACTTC.

This clonotype appeared a few times. V usage is TRBV20-1 and J usage is TRBJ2-7; D gene ambiguous. Per the germline V gene, CDR1 is DFQATT and CDR2 is SNEGSKA (reference sequence). The CDR3 is 14 amino acids. V lost 6 bases to trimming and J lost 4 bases, with 19 bases between them. CDR3 in DNA: TGCAGTGCCCTTCAAGCCGGGCGCCGTTACGAGCAGTACTTC. It codes for CSALQAGRRYEQYF.

This clonotype was detected only a few times. The chain has TRBV27 and TRBJ2-1, with 11 bases matching TRBD2. The CDR3 loop spans 15 amino acids. CDR1 is MNHEY and CDR2 is SMNVEV in the germline V gene (reference sequence). With 5 bases clipped from V and 6 bases from J, the junction kept 6 bases outside the gene matches. The CDR3 protein is CASSQLAGVSNEQFF. DNA of the CDR3: TGTGCCAGCAGTCAACTAGCGGGAGTTTCCAATGAGCAGTTCTTC.

The gene calls are TRBV7-2 and TRBJ2-3; a possible D gene is TRBD1 (7 bases). The germline V and J ends were trimmed by 8 bases and 4 bases, with 25 bases remaining between them. The CDR3 sequence is 17 residues long. Germline V gene data show CDR1 as SGHTA and CDR2 as FQGNSA. In DNA, the CDR3 is TGTGCCAGCGCCTACAGGGGAGGCGGGGAAGGGGCAGATACGCAGTATTTT. This encodes CASAYRGGGEGADTQYF.

The table lists this clonotype with a few counts. This chain joins TRBV4-3 and TRBJ1-5; no clear D. CDR3 length: 18 amino acids. V was cut by 0 bases and J by 6 bases, with 21 bases left in between. CDR1 and CDR2 (germline): LGHNA, YSLEER. The CDR3 region has the DNA TGCGCCAGCAGCCAAGATCGACCACGCGCCAGTCGGGCTCAGCCCCAGCATTTT. Protein product: CASSQDRPRASRAQPQHF.

The chain carries TRBV10-3 and TRBJ2-1; D not certain. The CDR3 is 14 residues long. V lost 0 bases and J lost 7, with 10 bases in between. CDR1 ENHRY and CDR2 SYGVKD come from the germline V gene. The CDR3 nucleotides read TGTGCCATCAGTGAGTCCATTCGAGTGAATGAGCAGTTCTTC. Translated, it gives CAISESIRVNEQFF.

This clonotype was seen just once. V usage is TRBV5-1 and J usage is TRBJ2-1; D possibly matches TRBD1 or TRBD2 (5 bases each). Germline loops: CDR1 SGHRS, CDR2 YFSETQ. The CDR3 spans 15 residues. V lost 4 bases and J lost 5, with 16 bases in between. CDR3 DNA sequence: TGCGCCAGCAGCGGGACCGGGATGCGAAACAATGAGCAGTTCTTC. Protein: CASSGTGMRNNEQFF.

The J gene is TRBJ2-1, the V gene TRBV6-2 or TRBV6-3, with D hard to call. This CDR3 has 14 amino acids. Germline values: CDR1 MNHEY, CDR2 SVGEGT. Trimming stripped 7 bases from V and 0 bases from J, with 10 bases between. CDR3 residues: CASKQLSSYNEQFF. Here the CDR3 DNA reads TGTGCCAGCAAGCAATTAAGCTCCTACAATGAGCAGTTCTTC.

V usage is TRBV20-1 and J usage is TRBJ2-5; D call uncertain. Germline CDR1 is DFQATT and CDR2 is SNEGSKA (reference sequence). V dropped 3 bases and J dropped 2 bases, with 19 bases sitting between them. This CDR3 has 16 residues. The CDR3 sequence is CSARFPQPAAQETQYF. DNA of the CDR3: TGCAGTGCTAGGTTCCCCCAGCCGGCGGCTCAAGAGACCCAGTACTTC.

The genes are TRBV11-2 and TRBJ2-1, with 7 bases fitting TRBD2. The ends lost 7 bases at V and 4 bases at J; junction bases unmatched: 7. This CDR3 region has 14 residues. Germline loops: CDR1 SGHAT, CDR2 FQNNGV. The chain's CDR3 is CASTSGGGYNEQFF. CDR3 bases: TGTGCCAGCACCTCGGGCGGGGGATACAATGAGCAGTTCTTC.

This clonotype occurred a few times. V gene TRBV20-1 combines with J gene TRBJ2-7, with TRBD1 identical over 9 bases. This CDR3 spans 13 amino acids. The J segment lost 6 bases and the V segment lost 3 bases, leaving 6 bases of the junction unmatched. Germline V gives CDR1 DFQATT, CDR2 SNEGSKA (reference sequence). CDR3 residues: CSARGTGKGEQYF. CDR3 coding DNA: TGCAGTGCTAGGGGGACAGGGAAAGGCGAGCAGTACTTC.

The CDR3 here is CATSRDRGRNEQYF. CDR3 DNA: TGTGCCACCAGCAGGGACAGGGGTAGGAACGAGCAGTACTTC. This chain uses TRBV15 with TRBJ2-7, with 9 nucleotides matching TRBD1. The CDR3 loop spans 14 amino acids. V was pared by 3 bases and J by 5 bases, with 5 bases of the junction left unmatched. The V gene's germline CDR1 is LNHNV and CDR2 YYDKDF (reference sequence).